This TCR beta chain was retrieved from a study of metastatic and nonmetastatic thyroid tumors. Turning to the study itself: It was across blood and tumor or nodule tissue from malignant and benign thyroid patients that repertoires were compared.

The V gene end was trimmed by 2 bases and the J gene end by 4 bases; junction bases not matched to a gene: 11. The CDR3 spans 17 residues. Looked up from germline, CDR1 is DFQATT and CDR2 is SNEGSKA (reference sequence). Until they underwent thyroid surgery, no patient had received any treatment. MiXCR re-clonotyped the PCR reads for TCRdb. In the table there are tens of thousands of clones, 15% of which are singletons. This clone was detected ten times or more. This chain uses TRBV20-1 with TRBJ2-5, with TRBD1 matching over 12 bases. The TCR sequence derives from a male donor with papillary thyroid cancer or a benign thyroid nodule (not recorded which). Some clones in this sample may be carry-over from other donors' samples. What was sequenced was blood. CDR3 region: CSARPEPGQGAGETQYF. The CDR3, as DNA: TGCAGTGCTAGACCCGAGCCGGGACAGGGGGCGGGAGAGACCCAGTACTTC.